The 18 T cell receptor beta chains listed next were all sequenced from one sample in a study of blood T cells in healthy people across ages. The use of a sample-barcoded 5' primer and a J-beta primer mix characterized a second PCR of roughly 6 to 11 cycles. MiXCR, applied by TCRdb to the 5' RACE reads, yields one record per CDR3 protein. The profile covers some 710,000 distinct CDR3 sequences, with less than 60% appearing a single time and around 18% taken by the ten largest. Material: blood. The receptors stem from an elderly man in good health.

Here the CDR3 reads CASSRRRGLETQYF. CDR3 in DNA: TGTGCCAGCAGCCGCCGCAGGGGGCTTGAGACCCAGTACTTC. The rearrangement links TRBV27 to TRBJ2-5; TRBD1 matches 8 bases. The germline CDR1 and CDR2 sequences are MNHEY and SMNVEV (reference sequence). Trimming cost V 6 bases and J 5 bases; bases outside gene matches: 8. The CDR3 runs 14 residues.

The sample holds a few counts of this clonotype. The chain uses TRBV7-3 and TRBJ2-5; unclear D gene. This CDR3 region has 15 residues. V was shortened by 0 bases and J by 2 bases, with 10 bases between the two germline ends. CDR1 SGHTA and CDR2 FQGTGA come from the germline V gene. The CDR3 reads CASSLTLGRQETQYF. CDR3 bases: TGTGCCAGCAGCTTAACACTCGGCCGTCAAGAGACCCAGTACTTC.

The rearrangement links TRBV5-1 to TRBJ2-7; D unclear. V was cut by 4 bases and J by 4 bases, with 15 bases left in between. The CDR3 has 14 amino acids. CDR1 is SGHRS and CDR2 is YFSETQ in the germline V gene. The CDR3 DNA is TGCGCCAGCAGCGTGCAGAGTCTTATTTACGAGCAGTACTTC. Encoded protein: CASSVQSLIYEQYF.

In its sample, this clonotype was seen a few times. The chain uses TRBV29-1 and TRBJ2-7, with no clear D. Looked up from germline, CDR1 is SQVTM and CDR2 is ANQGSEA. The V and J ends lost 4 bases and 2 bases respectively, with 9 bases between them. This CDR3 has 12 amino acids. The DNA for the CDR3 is TGCAGCGTTGTGTCCGATGCCTACGAGCAGTACTTC. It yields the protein CSVVSDAYEQYF.

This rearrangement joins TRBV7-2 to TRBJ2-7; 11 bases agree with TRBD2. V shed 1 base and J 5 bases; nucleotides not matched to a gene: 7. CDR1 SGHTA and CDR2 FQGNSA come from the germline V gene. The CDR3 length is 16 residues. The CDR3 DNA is TGTGCCAGCAGCTTAGATGGGACTAGCGGTTCCGACGAGCAGTACTTC. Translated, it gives CASSLDGTSGSDEQYF.

For the CDR3, the DNA is TGCGCCAGCAGCCCCTCTGGGACCAGGACAGACCGATTGCGGGAGGGTGACTACGAGCAGTTCTTC. The encoded protein is CASSPSGTRTDRLREGDYEQFF. The chain has TRBV5-1 and TRBJ2-1, with 9 nucleotides matching TRBD2. Unmatched junction bases numbered 33, after V lost 4 bases and J lost 10 bases. CDR1 SGHRS and CDR2 YFSETQ come from the germline V gene. This CDR3 is 22 amino acids long.

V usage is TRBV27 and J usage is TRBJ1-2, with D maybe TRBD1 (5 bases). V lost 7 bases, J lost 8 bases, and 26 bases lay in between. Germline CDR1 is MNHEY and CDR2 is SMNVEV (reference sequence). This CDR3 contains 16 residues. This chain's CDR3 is CASKRQGGARTTGYTF. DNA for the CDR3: TGTGCCAGCAAGCGGCAGGGTGGCGCACGAACAACGGGCTACACCTTC.

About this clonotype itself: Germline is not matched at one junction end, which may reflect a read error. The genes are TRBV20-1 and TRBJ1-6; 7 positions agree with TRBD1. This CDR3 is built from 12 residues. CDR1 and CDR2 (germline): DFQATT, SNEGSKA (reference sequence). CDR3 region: CSGGTEGSPLHF. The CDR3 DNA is TGCAGTGGAGGGACAGAGGGATCACCACTCCACTTT.

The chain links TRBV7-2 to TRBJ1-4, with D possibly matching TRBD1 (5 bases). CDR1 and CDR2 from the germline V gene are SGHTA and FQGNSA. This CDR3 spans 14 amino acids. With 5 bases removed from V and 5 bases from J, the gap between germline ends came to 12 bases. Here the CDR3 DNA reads TGTGCCAGCAGCCAGGGACTGATCAATGAAAAACTGTTTTTT. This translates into CASSQGLINEKLFF.

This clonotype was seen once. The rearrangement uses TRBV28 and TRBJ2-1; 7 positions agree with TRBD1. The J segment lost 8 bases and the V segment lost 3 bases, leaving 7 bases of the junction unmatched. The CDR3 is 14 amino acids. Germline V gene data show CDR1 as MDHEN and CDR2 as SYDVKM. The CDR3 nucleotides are TGTGCCAGCAGTTTGGGACAGCTCGGGTATGAGCAGTTCTTC. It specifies CASSLGQLGYEQFF.

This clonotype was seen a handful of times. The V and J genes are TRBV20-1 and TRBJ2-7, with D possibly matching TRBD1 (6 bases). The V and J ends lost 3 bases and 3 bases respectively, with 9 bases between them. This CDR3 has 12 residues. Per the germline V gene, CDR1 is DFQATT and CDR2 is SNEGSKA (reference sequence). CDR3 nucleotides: TGCAGTGCTAGGGACAGCTACTACGAGCAGTACTTC. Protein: CSARDSYYEQYF.

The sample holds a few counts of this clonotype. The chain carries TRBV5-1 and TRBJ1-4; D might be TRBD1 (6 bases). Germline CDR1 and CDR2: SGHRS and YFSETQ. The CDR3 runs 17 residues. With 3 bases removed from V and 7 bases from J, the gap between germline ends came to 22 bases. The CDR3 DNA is TGCGCCAGCAGCTCAACAGGGATCGACGGAGAAGGTGAAAAACTGTTTTTT. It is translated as CASSSTGIDGEGEKLFF.

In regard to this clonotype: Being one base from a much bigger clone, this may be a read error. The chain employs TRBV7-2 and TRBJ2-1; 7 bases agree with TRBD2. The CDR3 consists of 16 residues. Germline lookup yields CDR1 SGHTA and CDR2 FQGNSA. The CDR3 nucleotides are TGTGCCTGCAGCTTAGCGGGCAGCCGGAGGGGCAATGAGCAGTTCTTC. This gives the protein CACSLAGSRRGNEQFF.

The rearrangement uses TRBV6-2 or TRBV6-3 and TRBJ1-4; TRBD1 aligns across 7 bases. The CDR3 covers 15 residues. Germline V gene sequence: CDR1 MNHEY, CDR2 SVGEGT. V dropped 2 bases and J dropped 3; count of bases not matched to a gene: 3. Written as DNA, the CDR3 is TGTGCCAGCAGTTACGCCGGGACAGCTAATGAAAAACTGTTTTTT. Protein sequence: CASSYAGTANEKLFF.

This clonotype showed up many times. CDR3: CASSLEGSPYEQYF. The CDR3 DNA sequence: TGTGCCAGCAGCTTAGAGGGATCACCCTACGAGCAGTACTTC. V usage is TRBV11-1 and J usage is TRBJ2-7, with no clear D. The CDR3 has 14 residues. Germline assignment: CDR1 SGHAT and CDR2 FQDESV (reference sequence). Trimming pared 1 base from V and 2 bases from J, leaving 9 bases between. Filled out from reference TRBV11-1 and TRBJ2-7, the complete variable domain reads EAEVAQSPRYKITEKSQAVAFWCDPISGHATLYWYRQILGQGPELLVQFQDESVVDDSQLPKDRFSAERLKGVDSTLKIQPAELGDSAMYLCASSLEGSPYEQYFGPGTRLTVT.

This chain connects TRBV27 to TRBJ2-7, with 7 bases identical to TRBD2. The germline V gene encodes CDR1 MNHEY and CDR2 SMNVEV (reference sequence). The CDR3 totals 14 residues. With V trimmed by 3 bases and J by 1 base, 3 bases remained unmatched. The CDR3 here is CASSFKAGSYEQYF. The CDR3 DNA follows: TGTGCCAGCAGTTTTAAAGCGGGGTCCTACGAGCAGTACTTC.

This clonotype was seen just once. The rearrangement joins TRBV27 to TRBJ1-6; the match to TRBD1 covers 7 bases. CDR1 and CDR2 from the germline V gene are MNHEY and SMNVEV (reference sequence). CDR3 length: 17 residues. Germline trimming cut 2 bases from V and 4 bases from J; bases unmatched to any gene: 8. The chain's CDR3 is CASSLEGGARYNSPLHF. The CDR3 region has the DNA TGTGCCAGCAGTTTAGAAGGGGGCGCGAGATATAATTCACCCCTCCACTTT.

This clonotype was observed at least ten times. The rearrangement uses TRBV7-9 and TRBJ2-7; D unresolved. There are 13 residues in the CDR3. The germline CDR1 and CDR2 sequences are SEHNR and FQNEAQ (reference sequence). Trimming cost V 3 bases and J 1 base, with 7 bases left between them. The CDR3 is CASSLDPSYEQYF. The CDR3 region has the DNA TGTGCCAGCAGCTTGGACCCGTCCTACGAGCAGTACTTC.